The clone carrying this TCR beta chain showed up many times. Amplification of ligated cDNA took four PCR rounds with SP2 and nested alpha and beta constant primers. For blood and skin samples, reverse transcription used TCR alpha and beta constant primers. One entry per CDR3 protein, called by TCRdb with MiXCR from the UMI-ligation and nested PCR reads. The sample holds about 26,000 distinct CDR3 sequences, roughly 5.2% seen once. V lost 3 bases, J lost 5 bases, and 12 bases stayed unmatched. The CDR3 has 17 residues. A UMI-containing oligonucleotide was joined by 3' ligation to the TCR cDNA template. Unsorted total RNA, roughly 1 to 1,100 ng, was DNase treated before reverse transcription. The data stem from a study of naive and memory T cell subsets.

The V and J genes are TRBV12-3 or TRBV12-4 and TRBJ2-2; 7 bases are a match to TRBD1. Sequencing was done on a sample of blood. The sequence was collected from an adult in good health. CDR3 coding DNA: TGTGCCAGCAGTTTCAGCCTGCGACAGGGTATTACCGGGGAGCTGTTTTTT. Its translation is CASSFSLRQGITGELFF.